The sequence of this T cell receptor (beta chain) was determined in a study of cytomegalovirus exposure and HLA in healthy donors. The CDR3 extends over 16 amino acids. Germline CDR1 reads SGHTA; CDR2 reads FQGNSA. Trimming cost V 1 base and J 3 bases; bases outside gene matches: 4. PCR primers comprised 60 Vbeta and 13 Jbeta primers. Profiling relied on immunoSEQ multiplex PCR, and the TCRdb table lists in-frame clones only, not all of them. The sample records more than 110,000 clones, around four fifths being singletons. This TCR came from a male donor in good health and CMV-seropositive. This sequence joins TRBV7-2 and TRBJ2-4; 9 nucleotides align to TRBD2. Sequencing was performed on PBMCs. Written as DNA, the CDR3 is TGTGCCAGCAGCTTAGGGCGGGGGGGAGGCAAAAACATTCAGTACTTC. It translates to CASSLGRGGGKNIQYF.